The 12 T cell receptor beta chains listed next were all sequenced from one sample in a study of Graves' ophthalmopathy and Graves' hyperthyroidism. Using RNA transcripts, the TCR beta CDR3 regions were amplified. Following a first-round RT-PCR that used HTBI primers, a second-round multiplex PCR was carried out. TCRdb independently ran MiXCR on the multiplex PCR reads; one entry per CDR3 protein. The repertoire includes about 400,000 distinct CDR3 sequences, around 16% of them detected once, and roughly 1.6% sits in the top ten. Sequencing input: peripheral blood. Receptors were obtained from a woman under 30 with Graves' ophthalmopathy.

Many counts were recorded for this clonotype. The chain combines TRBV11-2 with TRBJ2-5; D possibly corresponds to TRBD1 (6 bases). The CDR3 loop spans 14 amino acids. The V and J ends lost 0 bases and 4 bases respectively, with 9 bases between them. CDR1 SGHAT and CDR2 FQNNGV come from the germline V gene. The CDR3 DNA reads as TGTGCCAGCAGCTTAGACCTGGGGGCAGAGACCCAGTACTTC. Its translation is CASSLDLGAETQYF. Combining the CDR3 with reference TRBV11-2 and TRBJ2-5 gives the whole variable domain EAGVAQSPRYKIIEKRQSVAFWCNPISGHATLYWYQQILGQGPKLLIQFQNNGVVDDSQLPKDRFSAERLKGVDSTLKIQPAKLEDSAVYLCASSLDLGAETQYFGPGTRLLVL.

This clonotype was found many times. The gene calls are TRBV6-5 and TRBJ2-7; 11 nucleotides match TRBD2. CDR3 length equals 12 residues. J was trimmed by 5 bases and V by 8 bases; bases with no gene match: 2. Germline lookup yields CDR1 MNHEY and CDR2 SVGAGI. CDR3 in DNA: TGTGCCAGCGGGACTAGCGGCGACGAGCAGTACTTC. Protein product: CASGTSGDEQYF.

This clonotype was seen at least ten times. The J gene is TRBJ1-1, the V gene TRBV6-1; possible D gene TRBD1, 6 bases. Germline CDR1 and CDR2: MNHNS and SASEGT. The CDR3 loop spans 17 amino acids. The V and J ends lost 7 bases and 1 base respectively, with 22 bases between them. CDR3 sequence: CASNGELRQGQNTEAFF. The CDR3 region has the DNA TGTGCCAGCAATGGGGAGCTAAGGCAGGGGCAGAACACTGAAGCTTTCTTT.

V is TRBV19 and J is TRBJ2-5; TRBD1 aligns across 7 bases. After removal of 4 bases from V and 5 bases from J, the junction contained 10 bases not matched to a gene. Germline V gene sequence: CDR1 LNHDA, CDR2 SQIVND (reference sequence). The CDR3 is made up of 15 amino acids. CDR3 DNA sequence: TGTGCCAGTAGTACCCCTTCGGGACAGTTTGAGACCCAGTACTTC. This codes for CASSTPSGQFETQYF. Full variable domain (missing parts from reference TRBV19 and TRBJ2-5): DGGITQSPKYLFRKEGQNVTLSCEQNLNHDAMYWYRQDPGQGLRLIYYSQIVNDFQKGDIAEGYSVSREKKESFPLTVTSAQKNPTAFYLCASSTPSGQFETQYFGPGTRLLVL.

This clonotype was seen once. CDR3 bases: TGTAATGCTATCAGGGGGCCGTCAGCTTTCTTT. Translating it yields CNAIRGPSAFF. The genes are TRBV30 and TRBJ1-1; 8 positions match TRBD1. CDR3 length equals 11 residues. Looked up from germline, CDR1 is GTSNPN and CDR2 is SVGIG (reference sequence).

This clonotype was observed at least ten times. This sequence joins TRBV7-9 and TRBJ1-3; 9 bases agree with TRBD1. Germline V gene data show CDR1 as SEHNR and CDR2 as FQNEAQ (reference sequence). The ends lost 4 bases at V and 4 bases at J; junction bases unmatched: 5. There are 15 residues in the CDR3. The CDR3 is CASSSRDRDGNTIYF. CDR3 in DNA: TGTGCCAGCAGCTCGAGGGACAGGGACGGAAACACCATATATTTT.

This clonotype occurred many times. CDR3: CASSPGTGYYEQYF. CDR3 nucleotide sequence: TGTGCCAGCAGTCCCGGGACAGGGTACTACGAGCAGTACTTC. The chain joins TRBV27 to TRBJ2-7; TRBD1 aligns across 9 bases. J was trimmed by 3 bases and V by 5 bases; bases with no gene match: 5. The CDR3 runs to 14 residues. Germline V gene sequence: CDR1 MNHEY, CDR2 SMNVEV (reference sequence).

The chain has TRBV6-2 or TRBV6-3 and TRBJ2-2, with D unresolved. Between the trimmed V and J ends, which lost 2 bases and 2 bases, there was a span of 3 bases. This CDR3 has 13 residues. CDR1 and CDR2 from the germline V gene are MNHEY and SVGEGT. The CDR3 coding sequence is TGTGCCAGCAGTTACGCCAACACCGGGGAGCTGTTTTTT. Translated, it gives CASSYANTGELFF.

This clonotype was seen many times. DNA of the CDR3: TGTGCCAGCAGCTTAGGTGGGGAAGGGTCCTACGAGCAGTACTTC. As protein: CASSLGGEGSYEQYF. The V call is TRBV7-2, the J call TRBJ2-7, with unresolved D. V was shortened by 1 base and J by 1 base, with 11 bases between the two germline ends. Germline V CDR1 and CDR2: SGHTA, FQGNSA. The CDR3 length is 15 residues.

This clonotype has at least ten counts. This chain joins TRBV9 and TRBJ2-2; D might be TRBD2 (6 bases). Germline lookup yields CDR1 SGDLS and CDR2 YYNGEE. CDR3 length: 16 amino acids. Trimming removed 6 bases from V and 2 bases from J, with 17 bases in between. The CDR3 region is CASTKGGAANTGELFF. The CDR3 region has the DNA TGTGCCAGCACCAAAGGCGGGGCGGCTAACACCGGGGAGCTGTTTTTT.

This clonotype was detected many times. This chain connects TRBV6-2 or TRBV6-3 to TRBJ2-2; unclear D gene. Germline V gives CDR1 MNHEY, CDR2 SVGEGT. V was shortened by 2 bases and J by 2 bases, with 3 bases between the two germline ends. CDR3 size: 13 residues. CDR3 DNA: TGTGCCAGCAGTTACACTAACACCGGGGAGCTGTTTTTT. Translating gives CASSYTNTGELFF.

The table lists this clonotype with many counts. The chain has TRBV5-1 and TRBJ2-2; the D gene is possibly TRBD1 (7 bases). V gave up 3 bases and J gave up 2 bases, with 11 bases separating them. There are 15 residues in the CDR3. Germline values: CDR1 SGHRS, CDR2 YFSETQ. CDR3 nucleotide sequence: TGCGCCAGCAGCTCGGGGGACAGTAACACCGGGGAGCTGTTTTTT. Translating gives CASSSGDSNTGELFF.